Reported below is one T cell receptor (beta chain). As yet, its antigen is unknown. The V end lost 8 bases, the J end lost 4 bases, and 18 bases lay between the germline ends. The CDR3 has 15 amino acids. Germline CDR1 is SEHNR and CDR2 is FQNEAQ (reference sequence). The entry originates in a study of T cell responses to AZD1222 COVID-19 vaccine. Notes on the study in general: Unmutated variant regions are reportedly the target of nearly half of TCRs that are spike-specific. White British ancestry dominated among donors, who included more females, and clonal diversity was possibly underestimated. Among vaccine-associated CD4 TCRs, coverage spanned spike, with dominance at 160-218 and 743-854. Repertoire sampling was restricted to post-peak T cell response timepoints.

The data were produced by immunoSEQ multiplex PCR, yet TCRdb's version contains in-frame clones alone and is incomplete. This sample has 180,000 or so clones, with roughly nine tenths found just once. V usage is TRBV7-9 and J usage is TRBJ1-3; unclear D gene. This material consisted of peripheral blood, taken 28 days after the second AZD1222 dose. This receptor was identified in an adult who received the AZD1222 COVID-19 vaccine. DNA of the CDR3: TGTGCCAGCCACCACCCGGGGAATTCGGGAAACACCATATATTTT. Translation gives CASHHPGNSGNTIYF. Combining the CDR3 with reference TRBV7-9 and TRBJ1-3 gives the whole variable domain DTGVSQNPRHKITKRGQNVTFRCDPISEHNRLYWYRQTLGQGPEFLTYFQNEAQLEKSRLLSDRFSAERPKGSFSTLEIQRTEQGDSAMYLCASHHPGNSGNTIYFGEGSWLTVV.